These 11 T cell receptor beta chains were sequenced from one sample in a study of T cells in Graves' hyperthyroidism and ophthalmopathy. From RNA transcripts, TCR beta CDR3 regions were amplified. The HTBI set primed first-round TCR CDR3 RT-PCR. A single record per CDR3 protein comes from TCRdb applying MiXCR to the multiplex PCR reads. The sample contains 500,000 to 600,000 distinct CDR3 sequences, over 45% of which appear only once. Sequenced sample: peripheral blood or thyroid tissue (not recorded which). These receptors were collected from an adult woman with Graves' disease, either hyperthyroidism or ophthalmopathy (not recorded which).

The chain joins TRBV4-2 to TRBJ1-4; possibly TRBD1 for D (5 bases). The CDR3 is 18 residues long. The V end lost 0 bases, the J end lost 0 bases, and 14 bases lay between the germline ends. Germline CDR1 is LGHNA and CDR2 is YNFKEQ. The CDR3 here is CASSQDNNQGATNEKLFF. Here the CDR3 DNA reads TGTGCCAGCAGCCAAGATAATAACCAGGGTGCAACTAATGAAAAACTGTTTTTT.

This clonotype was counted between two and nine times. This chain joins TRBV5-1 and TRBJ1-5; 9 bases are a match to TRBD1. CDR1 and CDR2 (germline): SGHRS, YFSETQ. The CDR3 has 14 amino acids. The V segment lost 4 bases and the J segment 7 bases; nucleotides outside the gene matches: 6. The CDR3 is CASSTGQGGQPQHF. As DNA, the CDR3 is TGCGCCAGCAGCACGGGACAGGGCGGGCAGCCCCAGCATTTT.

This clonotype was picked up many times. The chain recombines TRBV12-3 or TRBV12-4 with TRBJ2-7, with D possibly matching TRBD2 (6 bases). CDR3 length: 13 residues. The V end lost 11 bases, the J end lost 5 bases, and 19 bases lay between the germline ends. In DNA, the CDR3 is TGTGCCTCTCGCGGGGTAGCGCTAAACGAGCAGTACTTC. It yields the protein CASRGVALNEQYF.

The V and J genes are TRBV10-3 and TRBJ1-1; D gene ambiguous. The CDR3 runs to 14 residues. V was clipped by 2 bases and J by 2 bases, with 9 bases between them. Germline lookup yields CDR1 ENHRY and CDR2 SYGVKD. CDR3: CAISEGETNTEAFF. Written as DNA, the CDR3 is TGTGCCATCAGTGAGGGGGAGACCAACACTGAAGCTTTCTTT.

CDR3 DNA sequence: TGTGCCACCAGCCTCGGGACAGGAGAATACTATGGCTACACCTTC. Its translation: CATSLGTGEYYGYTF. The chain couples TRBV15 to TRBJ1-2; 8 bases match TRBD1. Trimming at V came to 5 bases and at J to 3 bases, leaving 8 bases not matched to a gene. CDR3 size: 15 residues. Germline CDR1 LNHNV, CDR2 YYDKDF (reference sequence).

The V and J genes are TRBV14 and TRBJ1-1; no clear D. Per the germline V gene, CDR1 is SGHDN and CDR2 is FVKESK. The V end was cut by 3 bases, the J end by 6 bases, with 11 bases between. The CDR3 runs 13 residues. In nucleotides, the CDR3 is TGTGCCAGCAGCCACTACCGAACGGCTGAAGCTTTCTTT. Amino acid sequence: CASSHYRTAEAFF.

The J gene is TRBJ1-2, the V gene TRBV5-6; the D gene is possibly TRBD1 (5 bases). The germline CDR1 and CDR2 sequences are SGHDT and YYEEEE. Trimming removed 0 bases at V and 3 bases at J, with 15 bases between. The CDR3 totals 16 residues. CDR3 in DNA: TGTGCCAGCAGCTTGGGAGGAGGCAGGGTTGACTATGGCTACACCTTC. As protein: CASSLGGGRVDYGYTF. Complete variable domain (other parts from reference TRBV5-6 and TRBJ1-2): DAGVTQSPTHLIKTRGQQVTLRCSPKSGHDTVSWYQQALGQGPQFIFQYYEEEERQRGNFPDRFSGHQFPNYSSELNVNALLLGDSALYLCASSLGGGRVDYGYTFGSGTRLTVV.

V is TRBV5-6 and J is TRBJ2-5, with D perhaps matching TRBD1 (6 bases). Per germline, CDR1 SGHDT and CDR2 YYEEEE. The CDR3 contains 14 residues. V was pared by 5 bases and J by 1 base, with 12 bases between. CDR3 loop: CASRARGSQETQYF. In nucleotides, the CDR3 is TGTGCCAGCAGGGCCAGGGGATCCCAAGAGACCCAGTACTTC.

This chain uses TRBV5-1 with TRBJ2-2, with 12 bases fitting TRBD1. The V segment lost 4 bases and the J segment 5 bases; nucleotides outside the gene matches: 9. From germline, CDR1 is SGHRS and CDR2 YFSETQ. The CDR3 extends over 17 amino acids. The CDR3 region is CASSPLPGQGATGELFF. The CDR3 coding sequence is TGCGCCAGCAGCCCCCTCCCGGGACAGGGGGCAACCGGGGAGCTGTTTTTT.

Comment on this clonotype: A much larger clone is a single base away; this may be a read error. The chain recombines TRBV15 with TRBJ1-5; D ambiguous. Germline V lookup: CDR1 LNHNV, CDR2 YYDKDF (reference sequence). CDR3 size: 14 residues. CDR3 in amino acids: CATSRVSSKQPQHF. The CDR3 region has the DNA TGTGCCACCAGCAGGGTATCTAGCAAGCAGCCCCAGCATTTT.

The chain recombines TRBV2 with TRBJ1-5; maybe TRBD1 (5 bases). The CDR3 spans 16 residues. CDR1 SNHLY and CDR2 FYNNEI come from the germline V gene. Deletions cut 3 bases from V and 3 bases from J, with 15 bases between. The CDR3, as DNA: TGTGCCAGCAGTGAGGGGCCCCAGGGTCTCAATCAGCCCCAGCATTTT. Amino acid sequence: CASSEGPQGLNQPQHF.